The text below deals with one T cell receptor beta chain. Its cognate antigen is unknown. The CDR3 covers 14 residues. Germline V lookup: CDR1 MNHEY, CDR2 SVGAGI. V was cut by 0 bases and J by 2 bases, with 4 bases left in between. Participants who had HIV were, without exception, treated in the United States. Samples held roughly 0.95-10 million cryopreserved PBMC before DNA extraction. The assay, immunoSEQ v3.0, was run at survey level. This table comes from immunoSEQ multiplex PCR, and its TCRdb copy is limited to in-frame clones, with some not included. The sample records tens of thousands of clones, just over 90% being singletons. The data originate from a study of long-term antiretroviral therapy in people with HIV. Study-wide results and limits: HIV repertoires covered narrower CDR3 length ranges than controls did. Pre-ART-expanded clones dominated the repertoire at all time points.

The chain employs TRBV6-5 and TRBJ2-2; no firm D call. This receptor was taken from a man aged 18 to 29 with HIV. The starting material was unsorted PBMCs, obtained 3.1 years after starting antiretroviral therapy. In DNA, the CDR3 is TGTGCCAGCAGTTACTCGCCCAACACCGGGGAGCTGTTTTTT. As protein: CASSYSPNTGELFF.